The 13 T cell receptor beta chains given below trace back to one sample, sequenced in a study of blood T cell repertoires in COVID-19. Generated by immunoSEQ multiplex PCR, the TCRdb table keeps only in-frame clones and is missing some. The data contain 240,000 or so clones, around 90% of them singletons. Sequencing was carried out using peripheral blood. The receptors stem from a woman aged 70-85 years with active or convalescent COVID-19.

The V call is TRBV7-2, the J call TRBJ2-7; D is perhaps TRBD1 (5 bases). CDR3 length equals 15 residues. V shed 6 bases and J shed 0 bases, with 15 bases lying between them. Germline assignment: CDR1 SGHTA and CDR2 FQGNSA. The CDR3 DNA is TGTGCCAGCAGGAAAGGGGTCTTGAGCTCCTACGAGCAGTACTTC. This encodes CASRKGVLSSYEQYF.

The V and J genes are TRBV15 and TRBJ1-3, with D possibly TRBD1 on 5 matching bases. This CDR3 comprises 19 residues. The germline CDR1 and CDR2 sequences are LNHNV and YYDKDF (reference sequence). V was cut by 7 bases and J by 0 bases, with 25 bases left in between. The DNA for the CDR3 is TGTGCCACCACCGAGAGTGGGAGGGGATACAGAGGCTCTGGAAACACCATATATTTT. Amino acid sequence: CATTESGRGYRGSGNTIYF.

The CDR3 DNA follows: TGTGCCAGCTCACCCCAGAATAGCAATCAGCCCCAGCATTTT. The encoded protein is CASSPQNSNQPQHF. The rearrangement joins TRBV18 to TRBJ1-5; D remains unclear. Germline loops: CDR1 KGHSH, CDR2 LQKENI. The CDR3 totals 14 residues. Trimming cost V 3 bases and J 0 bases, with 6 bases left between them.

A few counts support this clone. This sequence joins TRBV2 and TRBJ1-1; 8 positions match TRBD1. Per the germline V gene, CDR1 is SNHLY and CDR2 is FYNNEI. Unmatched junction bases numbered 6, after V lost 2 bases and J lost 7 bases. CDR3 length equals 14 residues. The CDR3 DNA reads as TGTGCCAGCAGTGAATCAGGGGGCAGGAATGAAGCTTTCTTT. Amino acid sequence: CASSESGGRNEAFF.

The chain couples TRBV19 to TRBJ2-1, with D perhaps matching TRBD1 (5 bases). The CDR3 extends over 15 amino acids. V lost 3 bases, J lost 9 bases, and 18 bases lay in between. The V gene's germline CDR1 is LNHDA and CDR2 SQIVND (reference sequence). The CDR3 reads CASSIQGPLNSEQFF. The CDR3 region has the DNA TGTGCCAGTAGTATCCAGGGCCCCCTTAATAGTGAGCAGTTCTTC.

J is TRBJ1-4 and V is TRBV6-2 or TRBV6-3; 9 nucleotides align to TRBD1. With 2 bases clipped from V and 8 bases from J, the junction kept 3 bases outside the gene matches. The length of the CDR3 is 14 residues. Germline V gene sequence: CDR1 MNHEY, CDR2 SVGEGT. CDR3 in DNA: TGTGCCAGCAGTTACGTGGGACAGGGAGAAAAACTGTTTTTT. Translation gives CASSYVGQGEKLFF.

The rearrangement links TRBV11-2 to TRBJ2-2, with D perhaps matching TRBD1 (5 bases). The V and J ends lost 5 bases and 2 bases respectively, with 9 bases between them. Germline values: CDR1 SGHAT, CDR2 FQNNGV. The CDR3 is made up of 14 amino acids. The CDR3 sequence: CASSDSLNTGELFF. CDR3 sequence (DNA): TGTGCCAGCAGCGACAGCTTAAACACCGGGGAGCTGTTTTTT.

V is TRBV15 and J is TRBJ1-2; possible D gene TRBD1, 5 bases. CDR1 is LNHNV and CDR2 is YYDKDF in the germline V gene (reference sequence). Trimming took off 3 bases at V and 8 bases at J, with 16 bases between the two ends. The CDR3 is 14 amino acids. Here the CDR3 reads CATSSRQTLRGYTF. CDR3 nucleotide sequence: TGTGCCACCAGCAGTAGACAGACCCTAAGGGGCTACACCTTC.

The rearrangement joins TRBV5-6 to TRBJ1-6, with D unclear. Deletions cut 4 bases from V and 10 bases from J, with 21 bases between. This CDR3 has 16 residues. The germline gives CDR1 SGHDT, CDR2 YYEEEE. CDR3 nucleotide sequence: TGTGCCAGCAGCCCCGGGAGGGTGAATACGGGGTCACCCCTCCACTTT. It is translated as CASSPGRVNTGSPLHF.

The chain couples TRBV5-5 to TRBJ2-1; possibly TRBD1 for D (7 bases). Per the germline V gene, CDR1 is SGHKS and CDR2 is YYEKEE (reference sequence). The V and J ends lost 4 bases and 8 bases respectively, with 19 bases between them. The CDR3 totals 15 residues. DNA for the CDR3: TGTGCCAGCAGCGTGGTGACTAGGGGGCAGGATGAGCAGTTCTTC. It is translated as CASSVVTRGQDEQFF.

The V gene is TRBV15, the J gene TRBJ1-5; D possibly corresponds to TRBD1 (5 bases). There are 15 residues in the CDR3. Germline lookup yields CDR1 LNHNV and CDR2 YYDKDF (reference sequence). Trimming shortened V by 3 bases and J by 8 bases, and 17 bases separated the two germline ends. The CDR3 is CATSSLGPRREPQHF. DNA for the CDR3: TGTGCCACCAGCAGTTTGGGACCTAGGAGGGAGCCCCAGCATTTT.

V usage is TRBV7-2 and J usage is TRBJ1-1, with 7 bases lining up with TRBD1. CDR1 SGHTA and CDR2 FQGNSA come from the germline V gene. V lost 6 bases, J lost 0 bases, and 7 bases stayed unmatched. The CDR3 is 15 amino acids. The DNA for the CDR3 is TGTGCCAGCAGTAGACAGGGCGCGTTGAACACTGAAGCTTTCTTT. Translating it yields CASSRQGALNTEAFF.

J is TRBJ2-2 and V is TRBV9; D is perhaps TRBD2 (6 bases). The CDR3 consists of 15 residues. Germline CDR1 reads SGDLS; CDR2 reads YYNGEE. The V end lost 2 bases, the J end lost 1 base, and 9 bases lay between the germline ends. In DNA, the CDR3 is TGTGCCAGCAGCGTTTGGGGGGAGAACACCGGGGAGCTGTTTTTT. Translated, it gives CASSVWGENTGELFF. Full variable domain (missing parts from reference TRBV9 and TRBJ2-2): DSGVTQTPKHLITATGQRVTLRCSPRSGDLSVYWYQQSLDQGLQFLIQYYNGEERAKGNILERFSAQQFPDLHSELNLSSLELGDSALYFCASSVWGENTGELFFGEGSRLTVL.